This T cell receptor beta chain was captured by sequencing in a study of tumor-infiltrating lymphocytes in primary liver carcinoma. Comment on this clonotype: The CDR3 end shows no conserved phenylalanine or tryptophan, and so a read error is likely.

The authors made TCR beta cDNA from around 500 ng total RNA with a constant-region primer. Researchers made the TCR beta libraries by running three nested multiplex PCR rounds with slightly modified ARM-PCR. A single record per CDR3 protein comes from TCRdb applying MiXCR to the multiplex PCR reads. This sample has 50,000 to 60,000 distinct CDR3 sequences; around 77% occur once, and the top ten carry around 22%. DNA and RNA were both co-extracted from around 20-30 mg of bulk tissue that had not been sorted. The sample was liver tumor tissue from sampling region 5. Subset in this sample: tumor region T5, tumor centre. The receptor was isolated from a man aged 40-49 years with primary liver carcinoma and hepatitis B virus infection.

Written as DNA, the CDR3 is TGTGCCAGTACAGCGGGAGGCTCCTACAAAGAGCAGTTCTCC. The encoded protein is CASTAGGSYKEQFS. The chain links TRBV25-1 to TRBJ2-1, with 9 nucleotides matching TRBD2. This CDR3 contains 14 residues. Germline V gives CDR1 MGHDK, CDR2 SYGVNS.